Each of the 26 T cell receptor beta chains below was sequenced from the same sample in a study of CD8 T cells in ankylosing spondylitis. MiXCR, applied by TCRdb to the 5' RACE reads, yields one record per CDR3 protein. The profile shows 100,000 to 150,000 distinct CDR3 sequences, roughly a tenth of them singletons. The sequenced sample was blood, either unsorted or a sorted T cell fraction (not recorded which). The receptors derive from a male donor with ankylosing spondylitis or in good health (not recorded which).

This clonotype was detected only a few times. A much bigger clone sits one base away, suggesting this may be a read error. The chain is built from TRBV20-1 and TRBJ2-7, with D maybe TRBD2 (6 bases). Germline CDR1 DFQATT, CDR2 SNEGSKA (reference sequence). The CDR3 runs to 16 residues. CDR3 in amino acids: CCARDFSRGISYEQYF. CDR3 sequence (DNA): TGCTGTGCTAGAGATTTTTCTCGCGGGATCTCCTACGAGCAGTACTTC.

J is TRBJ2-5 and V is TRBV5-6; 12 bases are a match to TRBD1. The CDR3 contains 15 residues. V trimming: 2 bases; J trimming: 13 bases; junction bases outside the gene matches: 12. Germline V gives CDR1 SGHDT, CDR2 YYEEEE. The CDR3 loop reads CASSLNAGTGGIRYF. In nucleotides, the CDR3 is TGTGCCAGCAGCTTAAACGCCGGGACAGGGGGCATCCGGTACTTC.

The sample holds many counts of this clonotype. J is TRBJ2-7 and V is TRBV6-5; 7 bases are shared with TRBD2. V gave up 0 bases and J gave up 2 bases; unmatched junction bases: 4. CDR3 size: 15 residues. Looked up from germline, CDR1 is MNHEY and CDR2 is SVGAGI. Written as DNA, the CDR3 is TGTGCCAGCAGTTACTCGGGAGGGGATCCCTACGAGCAGTACTTC. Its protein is CASSYSGGDPYEQYF.

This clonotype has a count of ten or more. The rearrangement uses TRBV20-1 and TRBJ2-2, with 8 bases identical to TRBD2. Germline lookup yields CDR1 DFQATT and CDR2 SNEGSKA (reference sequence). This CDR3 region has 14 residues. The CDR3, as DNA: TGCAGCGCCGGACTAGCCGTCTCCACCGGGGAGCTGTTTTTT. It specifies CSAGLAVSTGELFF.

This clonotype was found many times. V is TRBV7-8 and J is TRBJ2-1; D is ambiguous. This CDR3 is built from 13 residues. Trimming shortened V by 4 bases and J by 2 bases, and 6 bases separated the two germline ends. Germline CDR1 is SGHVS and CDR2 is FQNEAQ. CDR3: CASSSPPYNEQFF. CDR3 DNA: TGTGCCAGCAGCTCTCCCCCCTACAATGAGCAGTTCTTC.

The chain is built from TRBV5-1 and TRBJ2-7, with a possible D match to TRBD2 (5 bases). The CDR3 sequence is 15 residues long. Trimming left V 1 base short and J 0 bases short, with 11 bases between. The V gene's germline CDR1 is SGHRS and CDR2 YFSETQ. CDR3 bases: TGCGCCAGCAGCTTGACGGGGAGATACTCCTACGAGCAGTACTTC. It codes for CASSLTGRYSYEQYF.

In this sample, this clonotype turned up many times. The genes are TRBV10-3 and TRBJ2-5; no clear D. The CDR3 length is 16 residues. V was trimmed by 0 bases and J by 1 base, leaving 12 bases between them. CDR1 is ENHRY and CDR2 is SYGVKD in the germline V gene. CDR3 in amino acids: CAISESNLQIQETQYF. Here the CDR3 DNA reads TGTGCCATCAGTGAGTCGAACTTACAGATCCAAGAGACCCAGTACTTC.

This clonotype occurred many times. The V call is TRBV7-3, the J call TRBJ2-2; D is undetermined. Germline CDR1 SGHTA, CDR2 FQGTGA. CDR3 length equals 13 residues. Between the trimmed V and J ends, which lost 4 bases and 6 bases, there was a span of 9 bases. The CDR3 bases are TGTGCCAGCAGCTCGATTACATCCGGGGAGCTGTTTTTT. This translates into CASSSITSGELFF.

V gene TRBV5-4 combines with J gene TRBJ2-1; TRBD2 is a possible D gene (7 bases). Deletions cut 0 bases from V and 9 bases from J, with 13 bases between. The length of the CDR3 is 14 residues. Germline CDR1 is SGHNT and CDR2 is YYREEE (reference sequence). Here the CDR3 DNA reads TGTGCCAGCAGCTTGGGGGGGGGGGCGAGTGAGCAGTTCTTC. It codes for CASSLGGGASEQFF. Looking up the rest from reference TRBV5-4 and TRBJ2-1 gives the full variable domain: ETGVTQSPTHLIKTRGQQVTLRCSSQSGHNTVSWYQQALGQGPQFIFQYYREEENGRGNFPPRFSGLQFPNYSSELNVNALELDDSALYLCASSLGGGASEQFFGPGTRLTVL.

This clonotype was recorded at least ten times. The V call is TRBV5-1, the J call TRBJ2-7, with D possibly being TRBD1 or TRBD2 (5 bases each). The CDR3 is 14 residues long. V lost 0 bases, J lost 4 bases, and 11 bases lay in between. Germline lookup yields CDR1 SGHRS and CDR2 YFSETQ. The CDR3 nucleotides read TGCGCCAGCAGCTTGGGACGAGGGGATTACGAGCAGTACTTC. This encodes CASSLGRGDYEQYF. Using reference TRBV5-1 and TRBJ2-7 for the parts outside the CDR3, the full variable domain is KAGVTQTPRYLIKTRGQQVTLSCSPISGHRSVSWYQQTPGQGLQFLFEYFSETQRNKGNFPGRFSGRQFSNSRSEMNVSTLELGDSALYLCASSLGRGDYEQYFGPGTRLTVT.

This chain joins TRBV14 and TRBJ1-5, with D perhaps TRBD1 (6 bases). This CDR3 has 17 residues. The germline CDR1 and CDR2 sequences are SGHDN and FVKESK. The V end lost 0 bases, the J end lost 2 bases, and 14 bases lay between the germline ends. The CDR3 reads CASSQDQSGAGNQPQHF. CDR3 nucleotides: TGTGCCAGCAGCCAAGATCAGTCGGGGGCCGGCAATCAGCCCCAGCATTTT.

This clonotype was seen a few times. For the CDR3, the DNA is TGCAGTGCATCTAGCGGAAGGAGGGTAGGGAGCACAGATACGCAGTATTTT. It translates to CSASSGRRVGSTDTQYF. The V call is TRBV20-1, the J call TRBJ2-3; 7 bases fit TRBD2. The length of the CDR3 is 17 residues. CDR1 is DFQATT, CDR2 SNEGSKA, per germline (reference sequence). With V trimmed by 6 bases and J by 0 bases, 15 bases remained unmatched.

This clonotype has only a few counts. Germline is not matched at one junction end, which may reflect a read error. The CDR3 nucleotides read TGCTGTGCTAGTGTTATAGCGGGAGTTGGGAATGAGCAGTTCTTC. It codes for CCASVIAGVGNEQFF. The gene calls are TRBV20-1 and TRBJ2-1; TRBD2 agrees at 9 bases. CDR1 and CDR2 from the germline V gene are DFQATT and SNEGSKA (reference sequence). The CDR3 has 15 residues.

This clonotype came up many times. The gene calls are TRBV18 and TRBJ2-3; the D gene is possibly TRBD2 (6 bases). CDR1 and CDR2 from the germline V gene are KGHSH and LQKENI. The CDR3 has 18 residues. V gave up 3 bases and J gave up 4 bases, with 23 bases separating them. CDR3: CASSPGTGVPSVADTQYF. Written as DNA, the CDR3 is TGTGCCAGCTCACCGGGAACGGGAGTCCCCAGTGTGGCAGATACGCAGTATTTT.

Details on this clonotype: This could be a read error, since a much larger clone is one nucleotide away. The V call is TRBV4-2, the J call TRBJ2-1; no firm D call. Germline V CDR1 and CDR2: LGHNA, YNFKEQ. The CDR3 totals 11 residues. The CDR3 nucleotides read TGTGCCGGCAGACGGAACAATGAGCAGTTCTTC. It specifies CAGRRNNEQFF.

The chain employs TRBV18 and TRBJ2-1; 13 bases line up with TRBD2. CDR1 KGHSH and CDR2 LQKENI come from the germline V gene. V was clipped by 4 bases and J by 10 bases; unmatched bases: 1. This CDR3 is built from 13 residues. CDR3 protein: CASSLGLAGEQFF. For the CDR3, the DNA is TGTGCCAGCTCACTGGGACTAGCGGGAGAGCAGTTCTTC.

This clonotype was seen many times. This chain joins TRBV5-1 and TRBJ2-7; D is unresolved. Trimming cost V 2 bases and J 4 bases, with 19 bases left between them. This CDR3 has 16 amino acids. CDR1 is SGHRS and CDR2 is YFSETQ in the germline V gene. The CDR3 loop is CASSFRPDTNNYEQYF. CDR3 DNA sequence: TGCGCCAGCAGCTTCCGGCCGGATACCAACAATTACGAGCAGTACTTC.

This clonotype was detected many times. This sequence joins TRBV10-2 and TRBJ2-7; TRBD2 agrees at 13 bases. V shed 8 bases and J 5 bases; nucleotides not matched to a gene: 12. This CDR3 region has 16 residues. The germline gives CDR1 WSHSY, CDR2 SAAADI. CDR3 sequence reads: CASRQKGLAGSNEQYF. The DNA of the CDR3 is TGCGCCAGCCGCCAGAAGGGACTAGCGGGAAGCAACGAGCAGTACTTC.

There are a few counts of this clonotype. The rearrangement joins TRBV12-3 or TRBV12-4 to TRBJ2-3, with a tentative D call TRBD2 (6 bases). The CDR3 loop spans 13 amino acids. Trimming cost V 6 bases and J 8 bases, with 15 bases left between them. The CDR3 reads CASSDSTGGTQYF. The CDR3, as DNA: TGTGCCAGCAGCGACTCCACCGGGGGTACGCAGTATTTT.

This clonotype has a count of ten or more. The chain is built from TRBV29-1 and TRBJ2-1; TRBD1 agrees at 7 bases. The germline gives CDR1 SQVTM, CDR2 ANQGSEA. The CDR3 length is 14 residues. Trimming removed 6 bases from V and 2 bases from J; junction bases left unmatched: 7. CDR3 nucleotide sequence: TGCAGCGTCGGGAAGGACAGGCCCTACAATGAGCAGTTCTTC. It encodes CSVGKDRPYNEQFF.

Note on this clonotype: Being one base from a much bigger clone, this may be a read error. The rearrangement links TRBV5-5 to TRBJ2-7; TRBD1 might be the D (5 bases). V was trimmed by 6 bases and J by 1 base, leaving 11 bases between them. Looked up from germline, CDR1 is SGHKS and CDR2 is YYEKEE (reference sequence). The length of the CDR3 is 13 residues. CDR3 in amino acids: CASTTTGSYEQYF. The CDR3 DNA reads TGTGCCAGCACCACAACAGGATCCTACGAGCAGTACTTC.

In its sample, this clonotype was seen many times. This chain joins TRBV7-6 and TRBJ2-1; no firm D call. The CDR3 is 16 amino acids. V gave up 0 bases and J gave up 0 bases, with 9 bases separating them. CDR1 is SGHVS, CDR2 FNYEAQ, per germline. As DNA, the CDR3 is TGTGCCAGCAGCTTAGCTAGCAGGAGCTCCTACAATGAGCAGTTCTTC. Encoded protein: CASSLASRSSYNEQFF.

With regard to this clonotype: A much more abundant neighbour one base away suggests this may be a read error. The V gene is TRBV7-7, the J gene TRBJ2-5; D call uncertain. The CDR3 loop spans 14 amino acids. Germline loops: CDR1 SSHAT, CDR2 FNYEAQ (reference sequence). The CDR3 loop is CASSLDGIIKTHYF. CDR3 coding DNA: TGTGCCAGCAGCTTAGATGGCATCATCAAGACCCATTACTTC.

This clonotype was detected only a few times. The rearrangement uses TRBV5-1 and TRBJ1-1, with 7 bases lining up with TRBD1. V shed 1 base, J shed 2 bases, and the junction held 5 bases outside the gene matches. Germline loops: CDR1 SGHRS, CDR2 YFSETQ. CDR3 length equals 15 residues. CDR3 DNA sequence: TGCGCCAGCAGCTTGTTGGAGGGGGCAAACACTGAAGCTTTCTTT. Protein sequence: CASSLLEGANTEAFF.

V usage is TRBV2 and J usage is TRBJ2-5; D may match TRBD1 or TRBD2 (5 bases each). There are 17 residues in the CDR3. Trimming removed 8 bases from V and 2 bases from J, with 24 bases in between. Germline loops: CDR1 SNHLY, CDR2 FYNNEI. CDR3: CASDRGESGPLQETQYF. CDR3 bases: TGTGCCAGCGATAGGGGAGAGAGTGGCCCCTTACAAGAGACCCAGTACTTC.

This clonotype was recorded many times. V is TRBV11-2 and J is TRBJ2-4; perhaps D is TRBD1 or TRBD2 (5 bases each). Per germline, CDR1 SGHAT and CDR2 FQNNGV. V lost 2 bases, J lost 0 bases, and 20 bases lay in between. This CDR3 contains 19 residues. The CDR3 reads CASSLRMGPGILAKNIQYF. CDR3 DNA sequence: TGTGCCAGCAGCTTACGGATGGGACCGGGAATCCTAGCCAAAAACATTCAGTACTTC.